The 29 T cell receptor beta chains below all came from one sample that was sequenced in a study of T cell responses to AZD1222 COVID-19 vaccine. The protocol was immunoSEQ multiplex PCR, while the TCRdb copy is restricted to in-frame clones and leaves out a portion. The table records 70,000 to 95,000 clones, under 95% of them present only once. The source was peripheral blood, collected 28 days after the second AZD1222 dose. The receptors were gathered from an adult who received the AZD1222 COVID-19 vaccine.

The chain recombines TRBV2 with TRBJ1-2; 7 bases fit TRBD1. The CDR3 length is 13 residues. The germline V gene has CDR1 SNHLY and CDR2 FYNNEI. V trimming: 8 bases; J trimming: 8 bases; junction bases outside the gene matches: 11. The CDR3 DNA is TGTGCCAGCTCTGACAGGGTAGTCGACGGCTACACCTTC. Amino acids: CASSDRVVDGYTF.

The chain couples TRBV9 to TRBJ2-3; weak D call: TRBD1 (5 bases). The CDR3 spans 13 residues. V lost 3 bases to trimming and J lost 4 bases, with 9 bases between them. CDR1 SGDLS and CDR2 YYNGEE come from the germline V gene. The CDR3 loop is CASSGAGPDTQYF. The DNA for the CDR3 is TGTGCCAGCAGCGGGGCAGGGCCAGATACGCAGTATTTT.

With respect to this clone: Other DNA sequences in this specimen translate into the identical CDR3. V gene TRBV18 combines with J gene TRBJ2-7; maybe TRBD1 (6 bases). The CDR3 is 13 residues long. CDR1 is KGHSH, CDR2 LQKENI, per germline. V dropped 2 bases and J dropped 3 bases, with 8 bases sitting between them. This chain's CDR3 is CASSPSRGYEQYF. The CDR3 nucleotides are TGTGCCAGCTCACCATCCAGGGGCTACGAGCAGTACTTC.

This sequence joins TRBV9 and TRBJ2-7; D is unclear. The CDR3 consists of 12 residues. V gave up 3 bases and J gave up 5 bases, with 9 bases separating them. Germline CDR1 SGDLS, CDR2 YYNGEE. CDR3 bases: TGTGCCAGCAGCGGACCCGAAAACGAGCAGTACTTC. Amino acid sequence: CASSGPENEQYF.

This chain uses TRBV11-2 with TRBJ2-7; 9 nucleotides agree with TRBD1. Germline V lookup: CDR1 SGHAT, CDR2 FQNNGV. V shed 3 bases and J 4 bases; nucleotides not matched to a gene: 4. The CDR3 spans 14 residues. The CDR3 is CASSFGTGKYEQYF. The CDR3 DNA follows: TGTGCCAGCAGCTTCGGGACAGGGAAATACGAGCAGTACTTC.

The chain employs TRBV28 and TRBJ2-7; a weak D match, TRBD2 (5 bases). CDR3 length: 14 amino acids. Germline V gives CDR1 MDHEN, CDR2 SYDVKM. V dropped 5 bases and J dropped 2 bases, with 13 bases sitting between them. CDR3 in amino acids: CASSGTSSAYEQYF. The CDR3 DNA reads as TGTGCCAGCAGTGGAACTAGTTCGGCCTACGAGCAGTACTTC.

This rearrangement joins TRBV9 to TRBJ2-1; a weak D match, TRBD2 (6 bases). Trimming pared 2 bases from V and 2 bases from J, leaving 23 bases between. This CDR3 has 19 amino acids. Germline CDR1 reads SGDLS; CDR2 reads YYNGEE. CDR3 residues: CASSVTMGGRTIPYNEQFF. The CDR3, as DNA: TGTGCCAGCAGCGTCACAATGGGAGGACGTACGATACCCTACAATGAGCAGTTCTTC.

This clone was detected once. The chain recombines TRBV7-9 with TRBJ2-5, with a tentative D call TRBD2 (5 bases). Germline V gene data show CDR1 as SEHNR and CDR2 as FQNEAQ (reference sequence). V dropped 5 bases and J dropped 4 bases, with 20 bases sitting between them. The CDR3 runs 16 residues. The DNA for the CDR3 is TGTGCCAGCAGCCCCCCGGGGTTCATGATGGGAGAGACCCAGTACTTC. Its translation: CASSPPGFMMGETQYF.

This chain joins TRBV11-2 and TRBJ1-2; D gene uncertain. Germline CDR1 is SGHAT and CDR2 is FQNNGV. Trimming shortened V by 1 base and J by 0 bases, and 9 bases separated the two germline ends. The CDR3 extends over 15 amino acids. The CDR3 reads CASSLGQTPNYGYTF. The CDR3 DNA sequence: TGTGCCAGCAGCTTAGGGCAGACTCCTAACTATGGCTACACCTTC.

The rearrangement joins TRBV6-6 to TRBJ2-2, with TRBD2 matching over 10 bases. The germline V gene has CDR1 MNHNY and CDR2 SVGAGI (reference sequence). V lost 5 bases, J lost 5 bases, and 8 bases stayed unmatched. This CDR3 region has 16 residues. CDR3 DNA sequence: TGTGCCAGCAGTCGTGAGCGGGAGGGACGAACCGGGGAGCTGTTTTTT. It translates to CASSREREGRTGELFF.

The chain combines TRBV29-1 with TRBJ2-3, with 9 bases lining up with TRBD2. The J segment lost 0 bases and the V segment lost 7 bases, leaving 5 bases of the junction unmatched. This CDR3 region has 14 residues. CDR1 and CDR2 (germline): SQVTM, ANQGSEA. The chain's CDR3 is CSARLAASTDTQYF. The CDR3 coding sequence is TGCAGCGCGCGACTAGCGGCTAGCACAGATACGCAGTATTTT.

V is TRBV18 and J is TRBJ1-3; D not certain. The CDR3 is 13 amino acids. Trimming took 5 bases from V and 0 from J, leaving 5 bases between them. Germline V gives CDR1 KGHSH, CDR2 LQKENI. The CDR3 DNA is TGTGCCAGCTCAGAGAGCTCTGGAAACACCATATATTTT. Residues: CASSESSGNTIYF.

The chain combines TRBV6-5 with TRBJ2-7; TRBD1 matches at 7 bases. CDR1 and CDR2 (germline): MNHEY, SVGAGI. Trimming took 6 bases from V and 3 from J; bases not matched to a gene: 8. This CDR3 is 14 amino acids long. CDR3 protein: CASSRPGQNYEQYF. The CDR3 nucleotides read TGTGCCAGCAGCAGGCCGGGACAGAACTACGAGCAGTACTTC.

The chain links TRBV7-9 to TRBJ1-1; unclear D gene. Germline V gene lookup returns CDR1 SEHNR and CDR2 FQNEAQ (reference sequence). The CDR3 sequence is 13 residues long. V dropped 3 bases and J dropped 0 bases, with 5 bases sitting between them. CDR3 protein: CASSLQVNTEAFF. The DNA of the CDR3 is TGTGCCAGCAGCTTGCAGGTGAACACTGAAGCTTTCTTT.

V usage is TRBV9 and J usage is TRBJ1-1; D is unclear. Germline loops: CDR1 SGDLS, CDR2 YYNGEE. The CDR3 is made up of 15 amino acids. Trimming removed 2 bases at V and 0 bases at J, with 11 bases between. The CDR3 protein is CASSVGTSVNTEAFF. For the CDR3, the DNA is TGTGCCAGCAGCGTGGGAACATCCGTGAACACTGAAGCTTTCTTT.

The chain employs TRBV28 and TRBJ2-7; D possibly matches TRBD1 or TRBD2 (5 bases each). The germline V gene has CDR1 MDHEN and CDR2 SYDVKM. The CDR3 spans 14 residues. The V end was cut by 8 bases, the J end by 4 bases, with 18 bases between. CDR3 region: CASYAGAIPYEQYF. The DNA of the CDR3 is TGTGCCAGCTATGCCGGGGCTATCCCTTACGAGCAGTACTTC.

The V and J genes are TRBV7-3 and TRBJ2-1; weak D call: TRBD1 (5 bases). Deletions cut 4 bases from V and 8 bases from J, with 21 bases between. CDR1 SGHTA and CDR2 FQGTGA come from the germline V gene. The CDR3 sequence is 16 residues long. The CDR3 is CASSYLTANGIDEQFF. The CDR3 DNA sequence: TGTGCCAGCAGCTACCTGACAGCGAATGGTATCGATGAGCAGTTCTTC. The full variable domain, in which reference TRBV7-3 and TRBJ2-1 provide the parts outside the CDR3, is GAGVSQTPSNKVTEKGKYVELRCDPISGHTALYWYRQSLGQGPEFLIYFQGTGAADDSGLPNDRFFAVRPEGSVSTLKIQRTERGDSAVYLCASSYLTANGIDEQFFGPGTRLTVL.

The chain is built from TRBV5-1 and TRBJ1-4, with D tentatively TRBD1 (6 bases). CDR3 length: 14 amino acids. The germline V and J ends were trimmed by 4 bases and 8 bases, with 15 bases remaining between them. Germline V CDR1 and CDR2: SGHRS, YFSETQ. CDR3 coding DNA: TGCGCCAGCAGCACCGGGACGCAGGGGGAAAAACTGTTTTTT. It specifies CASSTGTQGEKLFF.

The chain uses TRBV28 and TRBJ2-1, with TRBD1 as a possible D gene (5 bases). Germline assignment: CDR1 MDHEN and CDR2 SYDVKM. Trimming cost V 5 bases and J 3 bases, with 8 bases left between them. This CDR3 has 13 amino acids. CDR3 loop: CASSRGFYNEQFF. The CDR3 bases are TGTGCCAGCAGTAGGGGTTTCTACAATGAGCAGTTCTTC.

V is TRBV5-6 and J is TRBJ1-3, with 7 nucleotides matching TRBD1. Losses at the gene ends were 0 bases for V and 6 bases for J; bases not matched to a gene: 3. Per the germline V gene, CDR1 is SGHDT and CDR2 is YYEEEE. This CDR3 contains 14 residues. This chain's CDR3 is CASSLGQGANTIYF. For the CDR3, the DNA is TGTGCCAGCAGCTTGGGACAGGGAGCAAACACCATATATTTT.

The CDR3 nucleotides read TGTGCCAGTAGTATCAGAAGGGATAGCAATCAGCCCCAGCATTTT. Amino acid sequence: CASSIRRDSNQPQHF. This rearrangement joins TRBV19 to TRBJ1-5, with no clear D. The CDR3 consists of 15 residues. V shed 3 bases and J shed 0 bases, with 9 bases lying between them. The germline CDR1 and CDR2 sequences are LNHDA and SQIVND (reference sequence).

The chain uses TRBV5-5 and TRBJ2-5, with TRBD1 matching over 9 bases. The CDR3 loop spans 15 amino acids. V lost 4 bases to trimming and J lost 2 bases; unmatched junction nucleotides: 6. In germline, CDR1 is SGHKS, CDR2 YYEKEE (reference sequence). The CDR3 here is CASSPGTGRQETQYF. The CDR3 DNA reads TGTGCCAGCAGCCCCGGGACAGGGAGACAAGAGACCCAGTACTTC. Full variable domain (remainder filled in from reference TRBV5-5 and TRBJ2-5): DAGVTQSPTHLIKTRGQQVTLRCSPISGHKSVSWYQQVLGQGPQFIFQYYEKEERGRGNFPDRFSARQFPNYSSELNVNALLLGDSALYLCASSPGTGRQETQYFGPGTRLLVL.

The gene calls are TRBV5-1 and TRBJ2-5, with 7 bases that match TRBD2. J was trimmed by 1 base and V by 0 bases; bases with no gene match: 3. The CDR3 runs to 15 residues. From germline, CDR1 is SGHRS and CDR2 YFSETQ. CDR3 DNA: TGCGCCAGCAGCTTGGGCGGGAGAATCCAAGAGACCCAGTACTTC. Translating it yields CASSLGGRIQETQYF.

The chain uses TRBV7-9 and TRBJ2-7; TRBD1 aligns across 8 bases. V lost 5 bases to trimming and J lost 3 bases; unmatched junction nucleotides: 12. Germline CDR1 reads SEHNR; CDR2 reads FQNEAQ (reference sequence). The CDR3 has 16 amino acids. The CDR3 loop reads CASSPRTGTNNYEQYF. The CDR3 DNA follows: TGTGCCAGCAGCCCGCGGACAGGGACCAATAACTACGAGCAGTACTTC.

The gene calls are TRBV5-1 and TRBJ2-2; 13 bases fit TRBD2. Germline CDR1 SGHRS, CDR2 YFSETQ. The CDR3 is 18 amino acids. V dropped 5 bases and J dropped 2; count of bases not matched to a gene: 9. The CDR3 bases are TGCGCCAGCAGTCTAAAAAAGGGACTAGCGGGAAACACCGGGGAGCTGTTTTTT. This translates into CASSLKKGLAGNTGELFF.

V and J are TRBV12-2 and TRBJ2-5; the table assigns TRBD2, which was not confirmed against the DNA. TRBV12-2 is classified as a pseudogene. The CDR3 is 15 residues long. The DNA of the CDR3 is TGTGCAAGTCGCCCAAGGACTAGCGGGAGGGAGACCCAGTACTTC. Its protein is CASRPRTSGRETQYF.

This clone was found a few times. The CDR3 coding sequence is TGTGCCAGCACCCGACTAGCGGGACTGGAGCAGTACTTC. Amino acid sequence: CASTRLAGLEQYF. This chain joins TRBV2 and TRBJ2-7, with 11 nucleotides matching TRBD2. The V segment lost 7 bases and the J segment 7 bases; nucleotides outside the gene matches: 6. In germline, CDR1 is SNHLY, CDR2 FYNNEI. The CDR3 runs to 13 residues.

This clone appeared once. The chain employs TRBV7-9 and TRBJ2-4; 7 bases are shared with TRBD2. Germline trimming cut 1 base from V and 6 bases from J; bases unmatched to any gene: 6. Germline V gene lookup returns CDR1 SEHNR and CDR2 FQNEAQ (reference sequence). This CDR3 region has 15 residues. CDR3 sequence (DNA): TGTGCCAGCAGCTTAGGGAGGGGAGGGAGAAACATTCAGTACTTC. This encodes CASSLGRGGRNIQYF.

The rearrangement links TRBV5-1 to TRBJ2-7, with a tentative D call TRBD2 (6 bases). The CDR3 totals 15 residues. The germline V gene encodes CDR1 SGHRS and CDR2 YFSETQ. V lost 4 bases and J lost 2, with 16 bases in between. The CDR3 loop reads CASSRLGTETYEQYF. The CDR3 nucleotides read TGCGCCAGCAGCAGGTTAGGGACTGAAACCTACGAGCAGTACTTC.